These T cell receptor beta chains were read from a single sample in a study of cytomegalovirus exposure and HLA in healthy donors. The method was immunoSEQ multiplex PCR; TCRdb's version includes in-frame clones alone and lacks a portion of them. This sample contains about 200,000 clones. Sequenced material: PBMCs. The receptor set was obtained from a man in his thirties or forties in good health and CMV-seronegative. The CDR3 runs from the conserved cysteine through the conserved F or W. The D gene is left open where the match is weak.

CALEVGGYTF TGTGCACTGGAGGTGGGGGGCTACACCTTC TRBJ1-2 NA TRBV30
CASSLEQGDQPQHF TGTGCCAGCAGCTTGGAACAGGGAGATCAGCCCCAGCATTTT TRBJ1-5 NA TRBV5-8
CASSVFPGLAGVQETQYF TGTGCCAGCAGTGTATTCCCCGGACTAGCGGGAGTGCAAGAGACCCAGTACTTC TRBJ2-5 TRBD2 TRBV27
CAWSVSGGNTEAFF TGTGCCTGGAGTGTATCAGGGGGGAACACTGAAGCTTTCTTT TRBJ1-1 TRBD1 TRBV30
CASSQQSGVNTEAFF TGTGCCAGCAGCCAACAATCGGGGGTGAACACTGAAGCTTTCTTT TRBJ1-1 NA TRBV11-3
CASSLGQVYSNQPQHF TGTGCCAGCAGCTTAGGACAGGTCTATAGCAATCAGCCCCAGCATTTT TRBJ1-5 TRBD1 TRBV5-8
CASSRQGASSNQPQHF TGTGCCAGCAGCCGACAGGGGGCGTCGAGCAATCAGCCCCAGCATTTT TRBJ1-5 TRBD1 TRBV5-6
CASSLDQPAGGYNEQFF TGTGCCAGCAGCTTAGATCAACCCGCGGGGGGGTACAATGAGCAGTTCTTC TRBJ2-1 TRBD2 TRBV7-2
CAIQGNTEAFF TGTGCCATACAGGGGAACACTGAAGCTTTCTTT TRBJ1-1 NA TRBV19
CASSSGNQPQHF TGTGCCAGCAGCTCAGGCAATCAGCCCCAGCATTTT TRBJ1-5 NA TRBV7-9
CASGRGGSDTQYF TGTGCCAGCGGGAGGGGCGGGAGCGATACGCAGTATTTT TRBJ2-3 TRBD2 TRBV28
CASSVTNRWDTEAFF TGTGCCAGCAGCGTAACAAACAGGTGGGACACTGAAGCTTTCTTT TRBJ1-1 NA TRBV9
CASSIREVGLAGADYEQYF TGTGCCAGTAGTATAAGAGAGGTAGGGCTAGCGGGAGCCGACTACGAGCAGTACTTC TRBJ2-7 TRBD2 TRBV19
CAISDGSGANVLTF TGTGCCATCAGTGACGGCTCTGGGGCCAACGTCCTGACTTTC TRBJ2-6 NA TRBV10-3
CASSGGVDRNEQFF TGTGCCAGCAGTGGGGGGGTGGATAGGAATGAGCAGTTCTTC TRBJ2-1 NA TRBV21-1
CASSLDRGTSTDTQYF TGTGCCAGCAGCTTGGACAGGGGGACCAGCACAGATACGCAGTATTTT TRBJ2-3 TRBD1 TRBV5-6
CASSYRRGTEAFF TGTGCCAGCAGTTACCGACGAGGGACTGAAGCTTTCTTT TRBJ1-1 NA TRBV6-5
CASSQSKGPVYGYTF TGTGCCAGCAGCCAATCTAAGGGGCCTGTCTATGGCTACACCTTC TRBJ1-2 NA TRBV16
CASIYFGAGELFF NA TRBJ2-2 NA TRBV2
CASSLPPSEQYF TGTGCCAGCAGCTTGCCTCCCTCCGAGCAGTACTTC TRBJ2-7 NA TRBV5-6
CASSLQSNQPQHF TGTGCCAGCAGCCTACAGAGCAATCAGCCCCAGCATTTT TRBJ1-5 NA TRBV6-5
CASSQEQGVQFF TGCGCCAGCAGCCAAGAACAGGGGGTGCAGTTCTTC TRBJ2-1 TRBD1 TRBV4-1
CSVATGNGNTIYF TGCAGCGTTGCGACAGGGAACGGAAACACCATATATTTT TRBJ1-3 TRBD1 TRBV29-1
CAWSRLAGSLGSYNEQFF TGTGCCTGGAGTAGGCTAGCGGGATCGCTTGGCTCCTACAATGAGCAGTTCTTC TRBJ2-1 TRBD2 TRBV30
CASSLFGLALDTQYF TGTGCCAGCAGCTTATTTGGACTAGCGCTAGATACGCAGTATTTT TRBJ2-3 TRBD2 TRBV7-2
CASSEVRGSSYGYTF TGTGCCAGCAGTGAAGTGAGGGGGAGTAGCTATGGCTACACCTTC TRBJ1-2 NA TRBV6-1
CAWSVQGTGELFF TGTGCCTGGAGTGTACAGGGGACCGGGGAGCTGTTTTTT TRBJ2-2 TRBD1 TRBV30
CASDPGSGVSSGELFF TGTGCCAGCGACCCGGGGTCCGGTGTCTCCTCCGGGGAGCTGTTTTTT TRBJ2-2 NA TRBV9
CASQETGTSEKLFF TGTGCCAGCCAGGAGACCGGGACTAGTGAAAAACTGTTTTTT TRBJ1-4 NA TRBV6-1
CAVRDYDNEQYF TGTGCCGTCCGGGACTATGACAACGAGCAGTACTTC TRBJ2-7 TRBD2 TRBV27
CASRPSADTQYF TGTGCCAGCAGGCCTAGTGCAGATACGCAGTATTTT TRBJ2-3 NA TRBV6-5
CASSSPRGGTDTQYF TGTGCCAGCAGCTCTCCGCGGGGGGGAACAGATACGCAGTATTTT TRBJ2-3 TRBD2 TRBV5-5
CASSLGESRYGYTF TGCGCCAGCAGCTTGGGCGAAAGCCGCTATGGCTACACCTTC TRBJ1-2 NA TRBV5-1
CASSVEQGFYEQYF TGTGCCAGCAGCGTCGAACAGGGATTCTACGAGCAGTACTTC TRBJ2-7 NA TRBV9
CASSLDGDSLKETQYF TGCGCCAGCAGCTTGGACGGTGATAGCCTGAAAGAGACCCAGTACTTC TRBJ2-5 NA TRBV5-1
CASSWTGVNYGYTF TGTGCCAGCAGTTGGACAGGGGTTAACTATGGCTACACCTTC TRBJ1-2 TRBD1 TRBV6-1
CASRPGLAAEETQYF TGTGCCAGCAGACCCGGACTAGCGGCCGAGGAGACCCAGTACTTC TRBJ2-5 TRBD2 TRBV7-9
CASSLLDTNTDTQYF TGTGCCAGCAGCCTCCTCGACACGAACACAGATACGCAGTATTTT TRBJ2-3 NA TRBV5-6
CATSRAVTSGRGEQFF TGTGCCACCAGCAGAGCGGTAACTAGCGGGAGAGGTGAGCAGTTCTTC TRBJ2-1 TRBD2 TRBV15
CASRNYGGLRSEQYF TGCGCCAGCAGGAATTACGGGGGGCTTAGATCCGAGCAGTACTTC TRBJ2-7 NA TRBV10-1